These 7 T cell receptor beta chains originate from one sample sequenced in a study of long-term antiretroviral therapy in people with HIV. Version v3.0 of the immunoSEQ assay ran at survey level. The repertoire was sequenced with immunoSEQ multiplex PCR; TCRdb's copy has only in-frame clones and lacks some. Of around 40,000 clones in the sample, about 86% are singletons; the top ten hold around 3.9%. Sequenced here: unsorted PBMCs, sampled just before starting antiretroviral therapy. The origin of the receptors is a woman in her late teens or twenties with HIV.

The CDR3 DNA is TGTGCCAGCAGCTTAACAGGGGGGTCTGGAAACACCATATATTTT. This sequence encodes CASSLTGGSGNTIYF. V usage is TRBV9 and J usage is TRBJ1-3, with 8 bases matching TRBD1. The V gene end was trimmed by 4 bases and the J gene end by 1 base; junction bases not matched to a gene: 4. Germline V gives CDR1 SGDLS, CDR2 YYNGEE. CDR3 length: 15 amino acids.

The chain combines TRBV7-9 with TRBJ1-1; no reliable D call. The CDR3 extends over 11 amino acids. The V and J ends lost 8 bases and 1 base respectively, with 5 bases between them. CDR1 SEHNR and CDR2 FQNEAQ come from the germline V gene (reference sequence). CDR3 protein: CASRGNTEAFF. The CDR3 DNA follows: TGTGCCAGCCGGGGGAACACTGAAGCTTTCTTT.

The chain joins TRBV4-1 to TRBJ2-5, with 9 bases that match TRBD1. The end of the DNA aligns better with TRBJ2-7, so the J call may be wrong. This CDR3 has 14 residues. From germline, CDR1 is MGHRA and CDR2 YSYEKL. The CDR3 reads CASSQSGTGNEQYF. The CDR3 coding sequence is TGCGCCAGCAGCCAGTCCGGGACAGGGAACGAGCAGTACTTC.

The J gene is TRBJ1-4, the V gene TRBV5-1; D not certain. Germline assignment: CDR1 SGHRS and CDR2 YFSETQ. This CDR3 spans 12 amino acids. V was cut by 0 bases and J by 10 bases, with 7 bases left in between. Here the CDR3 DNA reads TGCGCCAGCAGCTTGGAGAACGGAAAACTGTTTTTT. It yields the protein CASSLENGKLFF.

This clone was seen a handful of times. The chain carries TRBV7-3 and TRBJ2-1; unclear D gene. Germline values: CDR1 SGHTA, CDR2 FQGTGA. The CDR3 extends over 15 amino acids. The V gene lost 4 bases and the J gene lost 1 base, with 11 bases spanning the gap. The CDR3 here is CASSSRFSSYNEQFF. The CDR3 DNA follows: TGTGCCAGCAGCTCCAGGTTTAGTTCCTACAATGAGCAGTTCTTC.

This rearrangement joins TRBV27 to TRBJ1-1; D is perhaps TRBD1 (5 bases). With 3 bases removed from V and 1 base from J, the gap between germline ends came to 12 bases. This CDR3 has 15 residues. Germline lookup yields CDR1 MNHEY and CDR2 SMNVEV (reference sequence). The CDR3 reads CASSFSRGRNTEAFF. CDR3 coding DNA: TGTGCCAGCAGTTTCTCGAGGGGCAGGAACACTGAAGCTTTCTTT.

V is TRBV5-1 and J is TRBJ2-5, with D perhaps TRBD1 (6 bases). Trimming stripped 7 bases from V and 2 bases from J, with 21 bases between. This CDR3 region has 16 residues. Per the germline V gene, CDR1 is SGHRS and CDR2 is YFSETQ. The CDR3 DNA reads as TGCGCCAGCGCTCCCTCAACCGGGACACTTCAAGAGACCCAGTACTTC. This sequence encodes CASAPSTGTLQETQYF.